The T cell receptor (beta chain) under discussion was sequenced for a study of blood T cell repertoires in COVID-19. Whole-study context: Collection of acute and convalescent COVID-19 samples took place in the United States, Italy and Spain. T cells, B-cell-depleted T cells, or PBMCs provided the cDNA or gDNA that served as material.

Trimming left V 4 bases short and J 6 bases short, with 13 bases between. The length of the CDR3 is 13 residues. Germline CDR1 reads SGHRS; CDR2 reads YFSETQ. Repertoires were generated with immunoSEQ multiplex PCR, while TCRdb's copy carries only in-frame clones and drops some. There are roughly 190,000 clones in the sample; approximately 73% occur only once, and about 15% lies in the top ten. Ages ranged from roughly 18 to 100 years, with residence in about two dozen US areas. Researchers sorted participants into cohorts using their self-reported clinical history. Sequencing used PBMCs or T cells enriched from blood (not recorded which). This chain joins TRBV5-1 and TRBJ1-1; weak D call: TRBD1 (5 bases). This receptor was taken from a woman between 45 and 65 years old with acute COVID-19. CDR3 protein: CASSEGTGAEAFF. DNA for the CDR3: TGCGCCAGCAGCGAAGGGACGGGGGCTGAAGCTTTCTTT.